Below are 16 T cell receptor beta chains sequenced from a single sample in a study of cytomegalovirus exposure and HLA in healthy donors. PCR involved 60 Vbeta and 13 Jbeta primers. The repertoire was sequenced with immunoSEQ multiplex PCR; TCRdb's copy has only in-frame clones and lacks some. The profile covers 100,000 to 150,000 clones, with 65% to 75% appearing a single time and 4% taken by the ten largest. Material: PBMCs. These TCRs come from a man aged 35 to 55 in good health and CMV-seropositive.

V is TRBV2 and J is TRBJ1-5; tentatively, D is TRBD1 (5 bases). The CDR3 consists of 11 residues. Trimming shortened V by 4 bases and J by 12 bases, and 10 bases separated the two germline ends. Germline CDR1 is SNHLY and CDR2 is FYNNEI. The CDR3 reads CASSGGWNQHF. Written as DNA, the CDR3 is TGTGCCAGCAGTGGGGGCTGGAACCAGCATTTT.

The rearrangement links TRBV2 to TRBJ2-3, with 13 bases fitting TRBD2. CDR3 length: 17 amino acids. From germline, CDR1 is SNHLY and CDR2 FYNNEI. The ends lost 6 bases at V and 5 bases at J; junction bases unmatched: 11. The CDR3 here is CASSTIRTSGGLDTQYF. The CDR3 DNA reads as TGTGCCAGCAGCACGATCAGGACTAGCGGGGGATTAGATACGCAGTATTTT.

The chain is built from TRBV10-3 and TRBJ2-2; 7 bases line up with TRBD2. Germline trimming cut 7 bases from V and 6 bases from J; bases unmatched to any gene: 5. This CDR3 has 13 amino acids. Germline V gene sequence: CDR1 ENHRY, CDR2 SYGVKD. CDR3 residues: CAITHGRAGELFF. CDR3 DNA: TGTGCCATCACCCATGGGAGGGCCGGGGAGCTGTTTTTT.

This clone was observed a handful of times. This sequence joins TRBV30 and TRBJ1-3; D is possibly TRBD1 (5 bases). V was clipped by 5 bases and J by 1 base, with 24 bases between them. The CDR3 totals 18 residues. Germline values: CDR1 GTSNPN, CDR2 SVGIG (reference sequence). CDR3 nucleotide sequence: TGTGCCTGGGAGGGAGGGACCTTACCTTCCCCATCTGGAAACACCATATATTTT. This sequence encodes CAWEGGTLPSPSGNTIYF. Full variable domain (missing parts from reference TRBV30 and TRBJ1-3): SQTIHQWPATLVQPVGSPLSLECTVEGTSNPNLYWYRQAAGRGLQLLFYSVGIGQISSEVPQNLSASRPQDRQFILSSKKLLLSDSGFYLCAWEGGTLPSPSGNTIYFGEGSWLTVV.

J is TRBJ2-3 and V is TRBV28; 12 nucleotides line up with TRBD2. The CDR3 spans 20 residues. Germline values: CDR1 MDHEN, CDR2 SYDVKM. V lost 6 bases to trimming and J lost 2 bases; unmatched junction nucleotides: 18. CDR3 DNA sequence: TGTGCCAGCAGCCCACCCCCGCTAGCGGGAGGGCCGGCACTCACAGATACGCAGTATTTT. This gives the protein CASSPPPLAGGPALTDTQYF.

CDR3 residues: CASSHATGELFF. CDR3 nucleotides: TGTGCCAGCAGCCACGCGACCGGGGAGCTGTTTTTT. The chain uses TRBV7-2 and TRBJ2-2; no clear D gene. Trimming stripped 5 bases from V and 5 bases from J, with 6 bases between. Germline V gene sequence: CDR1 SGHTA, CDR2 FQGNSA. This CDR3 is built from 12 residues.

The chain links TRBV15 to TRBJ2-7; 7 bases are shared with TRBD1. The junction had 8 bases not matched to a gene; V was cut back by 3 bases and J by 3 bases. The germline gives CDR1 LNHNV, CDR2 YYDKDF (reference sequence). This CDR3 spans 15 amino acids. CDR3: CATSRSSQGDYEQYF. DNA for the CDR3: TGTGCCACCAGCAGGTCGTCGCAGGGGGACTACGAGCAGTACTTC. The variable domain in full, with the rest retrieved from reference TRBV15 and TRBJ2-7, is DAMVIQNPRYQVTQFGKPVTLSCSQTLNHNVMYWYQQKSSQAPKLLFHYYDKDFNNEADTPDNFQSRRPNTSFCFLDIRSPGLGDTAMYLCATSRSSQGDYEQYFGPGTRLTVT.

This clone was counted once. The gene calls are TRBV5-6 and TRBJ2-5, with TRBD2 identical over 14 bases. Germline V gene data show CDR1 as SGHDT and CDR2 as YYEEEE. There are 15 residues in the CDR3. V was pared by 0 bases and J by 5 bases, with 0 bases of the junction left unmatched. CDR3 region: CASSLGLAGGETQYF. The CDR3 bases are TGTGCCAGCAGCTTGGGACTAGCGGGGGGGGAGACCCAGTACTTC.

The chain is built from TRBV6-5 and TRBJ1-5; a weak D match, TRBD1 (5 bases). This CDR3 has 14 residues. In germline, CDR1 is MNHEY, CDR2 SVGAGI. Trimming took 2 bases from V and 6 from J, leaving 11 bases between them. The CDR3 coding sequence is TGTGCCAGCAGTTACAGGCAGGGTCTTCAGCCCCAGCATTTT. Its translation is CASSYRQGLQPQHF.

This chain joins TRBV5-6 and TRBJ2-3; D is perhaps TRBD1 (6 bases). The CDR3 length is 15 residues. The germline V gene encodes CDR1 SGHDT and CDR2 YYEEEE. Trimming removed 5 bases from V and 2 bases from J, with 15 bases in between. Written as DNA, the CDR3 is TGTGCCAGCAGGTACCGGACAGTAGTCACAGATACGCAGTATTTT. Translating gives CASRYRTVVTDTQYF.

The rearrangement uses TRBV5-4 and TRBJ2-7; 11 bases are shared with TRBD2. The V gene end was trimmed by 0 bases and the J gene end by 8 bases; junction bases not matched to a gene: 7. The CDR3 runs to 15 residues. The germline V gene encodes CDR1 SGHNT and CDR2 YYREEE (reference sequence). The CDR3 nucleotides read TGTGCCAGCAGCTTGGCTGGGACTAGCGGACTTCAGCAGTACTTC. It is translated as CASSLAGTSGLQQYF. Full variable domain (remainder filled in from reference TRBV5-4 and TRBJ2-7): ETGVTQSPTHLIKTRGQQVTLRCSSQSGHNTVSWYQQALGQGPQFIFQYYREEENGRGNFPPRFSGLQFPNYSSELNVNALELDDSALYLCASSLAGTSGLQQYFGPGTRLTVT.

J is TRBJ2-7 and V is TRBV7-8, with 10 bases matching TRBD2. Per the germline V gene, CDR1 is SGHVS and CDR2 is FQNEAQ. The CDR3 is 15 residues long. The V gene end was trimmed by 4 bases and the J gene end by 5 bases; junction bases not matched to a gene: 8. In nucleotides, the CDR3 is TGTGCCAGCAGCTCGGATTCTAGCGGGGGCCACGAGCAGTACTTC. Translating it yields CASSSDSSGGHEQYF.

J is TRBJ1-1 and V is TRBV7-6; 9 bases agree with TRBD1. This CDR3 has 16 amino acids. With V trimmed by 5 bases and J by 5 bases, 12 bases remained unmatched. Germline values: CDR1 SGHVS, CDR2 FNYEAQ. CDR3: CASSRGGRQGDTEAFF. Written as DNA, the CDR3 is TGTGCCAGCAGCCGGGGCGGGCGACAGGGGGATACTGAAGCTTTCTTT.

This chain connects TRBV2 to TRBJ1-1; D possibly corresponds to TRBD1 (6 bases). This CDR3 region has 15 residues. Germline assignment: CDR1 SNHLY and CDR2 FYNNEI. Trimming removed 6 bases at V and 3 bases at J, with 17 bases between. The CDR3 DNA reads TGTGCCAGCAGCCCGGGGGGGGGCAGACACACTGAAGCTTTCTTT. Protein sequence: CASSPGGGRHTEAFF. Filled out from reference TRBV2 and TRBJ1-1, the complete variable domain reads EPEVTQTPSHQVTQMGQEVILRCVPISNHLYFYWYRQILGQKVEFLVSFYNNEISEKSEIFDDQFSVERPDGSNFTLKIRSTKLEDSAMYFCASSPGGGRHTEAFFGQGTRLTVV.

The gene calls are TRBV27 and TRBJ1-1; 9 bases match TRBD1. V dropped 6 bases and J dropped 1; count of bases not matched to a gene: 9. Germline values: CDR1 MNHEY, CDR2 SMNVEV (reference sequence). The CDR3 is made up of 16 amino acids. The CDR3 protein is CASSPGQGVRNTEAFF. In DNA, the CDR3 is TGTGCCAGCAGCCCGGGACAGGGTGTAAGGAACACTGAAGCTTTCTTT.

This chain links TRBV10-1 with TRBJ2-3; maybe TRBD1 (6 bases). Trimming shortened V by 0 bases and J by 7 bases, and 14 bases separated the two germline ends. Germline loops: CDR1 WNHNN, CDR2 SYGVQD (reference sequence). CDR3 length equals 15 residues. CDR3 sequence: CASSESGAPTNTQYF. The CDR3 DNA reads TGCGCCAGCAGTGAGTCGGGGGCGCCGACAAATACGCAGTATTTT.